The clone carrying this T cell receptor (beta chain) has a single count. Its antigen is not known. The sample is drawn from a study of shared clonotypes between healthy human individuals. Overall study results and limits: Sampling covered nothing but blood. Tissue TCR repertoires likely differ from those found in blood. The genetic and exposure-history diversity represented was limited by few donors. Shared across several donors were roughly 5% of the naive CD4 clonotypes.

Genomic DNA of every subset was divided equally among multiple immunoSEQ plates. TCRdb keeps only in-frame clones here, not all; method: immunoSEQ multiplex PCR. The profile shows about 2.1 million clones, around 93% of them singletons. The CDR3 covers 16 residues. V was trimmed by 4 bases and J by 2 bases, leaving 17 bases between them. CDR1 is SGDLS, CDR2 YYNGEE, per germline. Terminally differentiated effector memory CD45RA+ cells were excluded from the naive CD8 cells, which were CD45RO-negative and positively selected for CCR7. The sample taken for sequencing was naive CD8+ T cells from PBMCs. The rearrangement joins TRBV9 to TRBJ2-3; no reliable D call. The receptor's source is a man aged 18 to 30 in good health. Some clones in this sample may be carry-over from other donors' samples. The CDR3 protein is CASSHGREAYTDTQYF. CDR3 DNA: TGTGCCAGCAGCCACGGCCGAGAGGCCTACACAGATACGCAGTATTTT.